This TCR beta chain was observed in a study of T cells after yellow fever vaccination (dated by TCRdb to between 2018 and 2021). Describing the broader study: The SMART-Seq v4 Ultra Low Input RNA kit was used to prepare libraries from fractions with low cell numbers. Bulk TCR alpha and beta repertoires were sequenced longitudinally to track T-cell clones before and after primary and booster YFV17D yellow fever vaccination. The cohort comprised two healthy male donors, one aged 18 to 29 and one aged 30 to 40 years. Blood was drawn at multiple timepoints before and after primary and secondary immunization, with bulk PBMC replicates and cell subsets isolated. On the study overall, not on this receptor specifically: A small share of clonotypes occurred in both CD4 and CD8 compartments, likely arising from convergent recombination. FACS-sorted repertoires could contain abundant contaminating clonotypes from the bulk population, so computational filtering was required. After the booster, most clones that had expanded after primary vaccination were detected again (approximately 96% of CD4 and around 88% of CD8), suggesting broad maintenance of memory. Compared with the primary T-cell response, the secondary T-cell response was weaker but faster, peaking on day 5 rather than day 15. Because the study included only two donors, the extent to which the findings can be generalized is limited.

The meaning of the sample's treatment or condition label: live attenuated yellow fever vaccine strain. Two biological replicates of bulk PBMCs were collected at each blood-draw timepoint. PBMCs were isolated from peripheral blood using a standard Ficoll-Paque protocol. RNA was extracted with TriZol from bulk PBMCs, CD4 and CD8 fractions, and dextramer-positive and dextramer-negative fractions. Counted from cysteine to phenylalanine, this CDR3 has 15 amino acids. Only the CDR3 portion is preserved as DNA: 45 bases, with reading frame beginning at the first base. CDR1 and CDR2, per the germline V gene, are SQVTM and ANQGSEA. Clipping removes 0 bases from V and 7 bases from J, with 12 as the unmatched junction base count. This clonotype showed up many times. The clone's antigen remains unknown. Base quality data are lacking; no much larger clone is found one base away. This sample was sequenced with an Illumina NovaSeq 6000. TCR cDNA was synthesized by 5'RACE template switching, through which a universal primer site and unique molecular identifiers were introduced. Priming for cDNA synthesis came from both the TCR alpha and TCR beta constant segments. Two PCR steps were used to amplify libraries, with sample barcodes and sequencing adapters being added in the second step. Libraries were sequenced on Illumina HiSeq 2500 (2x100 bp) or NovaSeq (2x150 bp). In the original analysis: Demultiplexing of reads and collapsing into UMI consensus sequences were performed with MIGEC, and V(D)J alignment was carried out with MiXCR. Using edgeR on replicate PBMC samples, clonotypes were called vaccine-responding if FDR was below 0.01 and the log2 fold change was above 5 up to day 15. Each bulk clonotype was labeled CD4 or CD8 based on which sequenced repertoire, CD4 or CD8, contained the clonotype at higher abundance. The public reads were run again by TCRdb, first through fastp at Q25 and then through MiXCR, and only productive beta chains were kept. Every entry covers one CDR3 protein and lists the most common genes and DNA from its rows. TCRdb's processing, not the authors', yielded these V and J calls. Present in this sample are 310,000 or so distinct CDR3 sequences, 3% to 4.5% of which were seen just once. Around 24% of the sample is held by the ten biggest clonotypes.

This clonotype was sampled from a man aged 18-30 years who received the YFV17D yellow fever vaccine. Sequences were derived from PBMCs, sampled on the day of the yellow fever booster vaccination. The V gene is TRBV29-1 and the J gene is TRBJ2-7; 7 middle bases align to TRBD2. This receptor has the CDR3 CSVEDAGEPYGEQYF. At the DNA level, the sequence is TGCAGCGTTGAAGATGCGGGAGAACCCTACGGAGAGCAGTACTTC.